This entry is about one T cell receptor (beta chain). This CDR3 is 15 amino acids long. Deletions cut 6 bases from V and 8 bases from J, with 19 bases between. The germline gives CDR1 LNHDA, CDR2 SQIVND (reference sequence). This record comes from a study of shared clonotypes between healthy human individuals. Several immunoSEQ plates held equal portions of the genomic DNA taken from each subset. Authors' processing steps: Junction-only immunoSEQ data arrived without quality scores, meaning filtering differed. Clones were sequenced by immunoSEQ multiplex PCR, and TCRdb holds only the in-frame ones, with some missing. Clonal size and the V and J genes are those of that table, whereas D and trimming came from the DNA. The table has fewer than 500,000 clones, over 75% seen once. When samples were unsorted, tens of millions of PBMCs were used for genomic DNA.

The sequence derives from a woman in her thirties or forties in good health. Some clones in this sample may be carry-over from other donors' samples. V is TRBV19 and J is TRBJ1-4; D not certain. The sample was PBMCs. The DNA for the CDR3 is TGTGCCAGTAGGAACCCGGGAACCCCGGAGGAAAAACTGTTTTTT. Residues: CASRNPGTPEEKLFF.